This TCR beta chain was captured in a study of blood T cell repertoires in COVID-19 (dated by TCRdb to the early 2020s). Concerning the study at large: Samples from collaborators originated in the United States, Italy and Spain and spanned both the acute and convalescent phases of COVID-19. The prospective study material was composed of cDNA or gDNA derived from T cells, B-cell-depleted T cells, or PBMCs. The dataset comprised deeply sampled blood TCRbeta repertoires from subjects exposed to, actively infected with, or recovered from COVID-19. The repertoires were made available in a free public database intended to serve as a resource for research on the immune response to SARS-CoV-2. Samples were obtained from the ongoing ImmuneRACE study (first 160 participants) and from some 1,200 subjects provided by 6 global collaborators. The sample metadata nearly always contained a de-identified subject ID, COVID-19 status, age in years and sex. Where HLA class I and class II types were available, the types were taken from metadata supplied by the sample provider, not from assay-based typing. The paper's findings and limits, for the study overall: How much clinical and demographic metadata was included differed by source and by participant, and the metadata was provided uncurated.

This clone was recorded a few times. This clone's antigen is unknown. Base qualities are not recorded, but no much larger clone differs from it by a single base. Each collaborating institution followed its own protocols to collect whole blood in K2EDTA tubes. For TCRbeta analysis, collaborators shipped samples as frozen whole blood, isolated PBMCs, or DNA extracted from either of those sample types. TCRbeta CDR3 regions were amplified from genomic DNA using the immunoSEQ Assay, a bias-controlled multiplex PCR. The original methods were these. The number of nucleated cells in each sample was estimated from the amplification of reference gene primers within the assay. To quantify the absolute abundance of each unique TCRbeta CDR3 rearrangement, sequence reads were collapsed and filtered. For each sample, productive Simpson clonality was calculated as the square root of Simpson's diversity index across productive rearrangements. Entries here come from immuneACCESS through TCRdb and include only in-frame sequences with V and J called. Some clones fail to appear in such tables; in the studies checked, an unresolved V gene covers under half of the shortfall, and the cause of the remainder is unknown. Clone size and the V and J calls come from that table; the DNA yielded D and trimming. This sample gives about 64,000 clones in total; 60% to 80% of them show up just once. Together, the top ten hold over 10% of the sample.

The clonotype was recovered from a man of 80 years or more with acute or convalescent COVID-19. Sequenced material: peripheral blood.

The CDR3 corresponds to CASSDTGTVWVNIQYF. The DNA sequence is as follows: TGTGCCAGCAGCGACACAGGGACAGTTTGGGTAAACATTCAGTACTTC. The chain couples TRBV2 to TRBJ2-4; 7 central nucleotides agree with TRBD1. Based on the germline V gene, the CDR1 and CDR2 sequences are SNHLY and FYNNEI. The germline V and J ends show losses of 6 bases and 6 bases respectively, and no gene match explains 14 bases of the junction. The CDR3, cysteine through phenylalanine, is 16 amino acids long. Only the CDR3 DNA is retained, 48 bases long and in frame from the first base.